The rows below give T cell receptor beta chains drawn from one sample of a study of beta chain features in type 1 diabetes. Measured with immunoSEQ multiplex PCR; TCRdb has only the in-frame clones, and not every one. The sample records 130,000 to 150,000 clones, about 7% being singletons. Material for sequencing was central memory CD4+ T cells from blood. Every receptor here comes from a woman aged 30 to 39 in good health. Both conserved end residues are part of each CDR3. D genes are given only for firm matches. A clone size is listed for some rows: how often the clone was seen (once, few, many), or a class if it is expanded.

D gene,clone size,J gene,V gene,CDR3 DNA,CDR3 protein
NA,few,TRBJ2-1,TRBV5-1,TGCGCCAGCAGCCCGCGGACAGACACTGAGCAGTTCTTC,CASSPRTDTEQFF
TRBD1,few,TRBJ2-1,TRBV6-1,TGTGCCAGCAGTGCCGGGACAGGGGGCGTAGGGCAGTTCTTC,CASSAGTGGVGQFF
TRBD1,few,TRBJ1-1,TRBV28,TGTGCCAGCAGTTATACAGGGGACACTGAAGCTTTCTTT,CASSYTGDTEAFF
NA,few,TRBJ2-6,TRBV18,TGTGCCAGCTCACCTAACCGGGGAAGCTCTGGGGCCAACGTCCTGACTTTC,CASSPNRGSSGANVLTF
NA,few,TRBJ2-2,TRBV7-9,TGTGCCAGCATCCCCTCGGGTCCGGGGAACACCGGGGAGCTGTTTTTT,CASIPSGPGNTGELFF
NA,few,TRBJ2-1,TRBV11-2,TGTGCCAGCAGCTTGCAGGGATACAATGAGCAGTTCTTC,CASSLQGYNEQFF
NA,NA,TRBJ2-1,TRBV14,TGTGCCAGCAGCCAAGAGGGGTCCGGGACTCTTTACAATGAGCAGTTCTTC,CASSQEGSGTLYNEQFF
NA,NA,TRBJ2-6,TRBV6-4,TGTGCCAGCAGTGATGGGGACTCAGGGGCCAACGTCCTGACTTTC,CASSDGDSGANVLTF
NA,few,TRBJ2-2,TRBV7-6,TGTGCCAGCAGCTTTTCTCCCTCCGGGGAGCTGTTTTTT,CASSFSPSGELFF
TRBD1,many,TRBJ2-2,TRBV11-3,TGTGCCAACCAGGGGGCAAACACCGGGGAGCTGTTTTTT,CANQGANTGELFF
NA,few,TRBJ2-1,TRBV2,TGTGCCAGCAGTGAACGAATGGGGCTAGCGCCAAGCTCCTACAATGAGCAGTTCTTC,CASSERMGLAPSSYNEQFF
TRBD2,NA,TRBJ2-7,TRBV7-6,TGTGCCAGCAGCTCCGCGGGAGGGCCGGCAGACGAGCAGTACTTC,CASSSAGGPADEQYF
TRBD1,many,TRBJ1-2,TRBV5-6,TGTGCCAGCAGTCCCGGGACAGGGGGCTATGGCTACACCTTC,CASSPGTGGYGYTF
TRBD1,few,TRBJ1-1,TRBV6-5,TGTGCCAGCAGTTTACAGGGGGCGTTGAACACTGAAGCTTTCTTT,CASSLQGALNTEAFF
TRBD2,many,TRBJ2-5,TRBV7-2,TGTGCCAGCAGCTCAGGACTAGCGGCTATCCAAGAGACCCAGTACTTC,CASSSGLAAIQETQYF
TRBD2,NA,TRBJ2-1,TRBV10-3,TGTGCCATCAGTGGAACTAGCGGGATAGATGAGCAGTTCTTC,CAISGTSGIDEQFF
NA,few,TRBJ2-2,TRBV21-1,TGTGCCAGCAGCAAAAGAGCGGGAGGGGACACCGGGGAGCTGTTTTTT,CASSKRAGGDTGELFF
NA,NA,TRBJ1-2,TRBV11-2,TGTGCCAGCAGCTTTGACAGTGTGAATGGCTACACCTTC,CASSFDSVNGYTF
TRBD2,many,TRBJ2-1,TRBV9,TGTGCCAGCAGCGTAGGGGGCGGGCTAGCGGGAGTGGAGCAGTTCTTC,CASSVGGGLAGVEQFF
NA,NA,TRBJ2-3,TRBV6-5,TGTGCCAGCAGTTACTCGAAGCGTCGCACAGATACGCAGTATTTT,CASSYSKRRTDTQYF
NA,few,TRBJ2-7,TRBV27,TGTGCCAGCAGTTTAGGCCGGGGATCCTACGAGCAGTACTTC,CASSLGRGSYEQYF
TRBD1,few,TRBJ2-7,TRBV28,TGTGCCAGCAGTTTAGTAGGGACAGGGGGCAACGAGCAGTACTTC,CASSLVGTGGNEQYF